This T cell receptor beta chain was sequenced in a study of blood T cell repertoires in COVID-19. Study background: Researchers got acute and convalescent COVID-19 samples from the United States, Italy and Spain.

J was trimmed by 2 bases and V by 6 bases; bases with no gene match: 7. There are 16 residues in the CDR3. CDR1 and CDR2 (germline): KGHSH, LQKENI. Seattle's cohort entered during active infection and was followed longitudinally. Repertoires were generated with immunoSEQ multiplex PCR, while TCRdb's copy carries only in-frame clones and drops some. The table lists 100,000 to 150,000 clones, more than 80% of them singletons. Sequenced material: peripheral blood. The receptor was derived from a woman of 80 years or more with COVID-19, enrolled during active disease. This chain joins TRBV18 and TRBJ1-3; 10 bases agree with TRBD1. In DNA, the CDR3 is TGTGCCAGCTCTCTCGGGACAGGGGTGACTGGAAACACCATATATTTT. Its translation is CASSLGTGVTGNTIYF.